The 16 T cell receptor beta chains listed next were all sequenced from one sample in a study of regulatory T cells in long-lasting Graves disease. Time point noted: persistent/refractory GD, antithyroid drugs over 5 years with positive TRAb. The TCR library was made from RNA extracted from PBMCs. Construction of the TCR beta libraries employed iRepertoire HTBI primers in conjunction with Arm-PCR of CDR3 regions. TCRdb independently ran MiXCR on the multiplex PCR reads; one entry per CDR3 protein. Of 420,000 or so distinct CDR3 sequences listed, about 20% were seen once; the top ten hold over 25%. The material sequenced was peripheral blood mononuclear cells (PBMCs), taken when the disease was refractory, from a patient treated with antithyroid drugs. The receptor source for this set is a female donor with Graves disease.

Regarding this clonotype: This may arise from a read error, as a much more abundant clone is one base away. The V call is TRBV2, the J call TRBJ2-7; D uncertain. Trimming stripped 6 bases from V and 5 bases from J, with 11 bases between. Per germline, CDR1 SNHLY and CDR2 FYNNEI. The CDR3 length is 12 residues. The DNA of the CDR3 is TGTGCCAGCAGCGTCATCCCCCACGAGCAGTACTTC. Residues: CASSVIPHEQYF.

This chain links TRBV7-9 with TRBJ2-4; D might be TRBD2 (5 bases). The V gene's germline CDR1 is SEHNR and CDR2 FQNEAQ (reference sequence). The ends were cut back, 2 bases at V and 0 bases at J, with 8 bases in the middle. The CDR3 has 15 amino acids. The CDR3, as DNA: TGTGCCAGCAGCTTACGGGATGAAGCCAAAAACATTCAGTACTTC. Translated, it gives CASSLRDEAKNIQYF.

This clonotype was seen many times. This chain joins TRBV20-1 and TRBJ2-7; D remains ambiguous. CDR3 length: 14 amino acids. The V gene's germline CDR1 is DFQATT and CDR2 SNEGSKA (reference sequence). The V and J ends lost 4 bases and 2 bases respectively, with 15 bases between them. The CDR3 loop reads CSANGPVNPYEQYF. The CDR3 DNA reads TGCAGTGCTAATGGACCCGTAAACCCCTACGAGCAGTACTTC.

The rearrangement joins TRBV7-8 to TRBJ2-7, with a weak D call TRBD2 (6 bases). Germline loops: CDR1 SGHVS, CDR2 FQNEAQ. Trimming shortened V by 7 bases and J by 5 bases, and 24 bases separated the two germline ends. The length of the CDR3 is 16 residues. This CDR3 reads CASTKPGLDSYNEQYF. CDR3 nucleotides: TGTGCCAGCACAAAACCGGGACTGGACTCCTACAACGAGCAGTACTTC.

The chain couples TRBV2 to TRBJ1-6; a weak D match, TRBD1 (6 bases). The germline V gene encodes CDR1 SNHLY and CDR2 FYNNEI. With 4 bases removed from V and 10 bases from J, the gap between germline ends came to 14 bases. The CDR3 length is 14 residues. The CDR3, as DNA: TGTGCCAGCAGTGGTGGGGACATAGCCTCACCCCTCCACTTT. It is translated as CASSGGDIASPLHF.

V is TRBV19 and J is TRBJ1-2, with D possibly matching TRBD1 (6 bases). V was clipped by 5 bases and J by 5 bases, with 18 bases between them. The CDR3 spans 15 residues. The germline V gene has CDR1 LNHDA and CDR2 SQIVND (reference sequence). The CDR3 sequence is CASSPRRAGAYGYTF. The CDR3 nucleotides read TGTGCCAGTAGTCCGCGACGGGCAGGGGCTTATGGCTACACCTTC.

This chain uses TRBV19 with TRBJ1-2, with 7 bases that match TRBD1. V was clipped by 3 bases and J by 4 bases; unmatched bases: 8. Germline CDR1 LNHDA, CDR2 SQIVND (reference sequence). CDR3 length: 15 amino acids. Written as DNA, the CDR3 is TGTGCCAGTAGTATTAGGGGGCGTGAGGGCTATGGCTACACCTTC. Its protein product is CASSIRGREGYGYTF.

This clonotype showed up many times. The chain links TRBV12-3 or TRBV12-4 to TRBJ1-5; TRBD1 might be the D (5 bases). The CDR3 runs 14 residues. V was trimmed by 3 bases and J by 1 base, leaving 7 bases between them. As DNA, the CDR3 is TGTGCCAGCAGTTTCCAGGGAAGCAATCAGCCCCAGCATTTT. This encodes CASSFQGSNQPQHF.

DNA of the CDR3: TGTGCCAGCGGTGGTTCCGGGGAGCTGTTTTTT. It specifies CASGGSGELFF. The V and J genes are TRBV6-1 and TRBJ2-2; no definite D call. With 8 bases removed from V and 6 bases from J, the gap between germline ends came to 7 bases. This CDR3 is built from 11 residues. The germline V gene has CDR1 MNHNS and CDR2 SASEGT.

On this clonotype: Sequence at one end of the junction differs from germline and may be a read error. The genes are TRBV5-5 and TRBJ2-6; D is unclear. Germline CDR1 reads SGHKS; CDR2 reads YYEKEE (reference sequence). This CDR3 region has 16 residues. DNA of the CDR3: TGTGCCAGCAGCTTGTTTGTTACACCTGGTGCCAACGTCCTGACTTTC. Residues: CASSLFVTPGANVLTF.

About this clonotype: A read error is likely here: a far larger clone is one base away. This chain links TRBV7-2 with TRBJ2-1, with 7 bases fitting TRBD1. Near its end, the DNA agrees better with TRBJ2-5, so the J call may be wrong. The CDR3 is 17 amino acids. Per the germline V gene, CDR1 is SGHTA and CDR2 is FQGNSA. Here the CDR3 DNA reads TGTGCCAGCGGCTTAGACGCTACAGGGGTTCGCCAAGAGACCCAGTACTTC. This translates into CASGLDATGVRQETQYF.

This clonotype was observed at least ten times. This chain uses TRBV28 with TRBJ2-4; D gene ambiguous. Trimming cost V 2 bases and J 5 bases, with 10 bases left between them. CDR1 and CDR2 from the germline V gene are MDHEN and SYDVKM. The length of the CDR3 is 14 residues. The CDR3 reads CASSLGLVENIQYF. Written as DNA, the CDR3 is TGTGCCAGCAGTTTAGGCCTAGTTGAAAACATTCAGTACTTC.

This clonotype appeared many times. The chain joins TRBV2 to TRBJ1-6, with a tentative D call TRBD1 (6 bases). V gave up 10 bases and J gave up 7 bases, with 11 bases separating them. Germline V lookup: CDR1 SNHLY, CDR2 FYNNEI. The CDR3 sequence is 12 residues long. The CDR3 region has the DNA TGTGCCACCACTCAGGGGAATTCACCCCTCCACTTT. It encodes CATTQGNSPLHF.

This clonotype was counted ten times or more. This chain uses TRBV20-1 with TRBJ2-5; TRBD2 might be the D (5 bases). The CDR3 spans 13 residues. Germline V CDR1 and CDR2: DFQATT, SNEGSKA (reference sequence). Trimming removed 6 bases from V and 1 base from J, with 12 bases in between. The CDR3 spells CSAAAEVQETQYF. As DNA, the CDR3 is TGCAGTGCCGCGGCGGAGGTCCAAGAGACCCAGTACTTC.

This chain uses TRBV12-3 or TRBV12-4 with TRBJ2-2; 7 bases map to TRBD2. The CDR3 contains 15 residues. Germline trimming cut 8 bases from V and 6 bases from J; bases unmatched to any gene: 12. The CDR3 sequence is CASRQRGRGPGELFF. The CDR3 DNA follows: TGTGCCAGCCGACAGCGGGGAAGGGGTCCCGGGGAGCTGTTTTTT.

This clonotype was picked up many times. The chain uses TRBV28 and TRBJ1-2, with 10 bases lining up with TRBD1. V trimming: 6 bases; J trimming: 2 bases; junction bases outside the gene matches: 9. The CDR3 runs 16 residues. Germline CDR1 and CDR2: MDHEN and SYDVKM. This CDR3 is CASRIGQGVSNYGYTF. Here the CDR3 DNA reads TGTGCCAGCAGAATAGGACAGGGGGTCTCCAACTATGGCTACACCTTC.